This entry concerns a single T cell receptor (beta chain). The data were obtained in a study of blood T cells in healthy people across ages. The individuals who served as donors were healthy Caucasians living in Russia, aged roughly 6 to 100. Together with a sample-barcoded 5' primer, a J-beta primer mix was included in a second PCR lasting roughly 6 to 12 cycles. TCRdb redid the calling of the 5' RACE reads with MiXCR, one entry per CDR3 protein. Of 1.5 million to 2 million distinct CDR3 sequences listed, around 50% were seen once; the top ten hold over 2%. CDR3 length equals 17 residues. Germline trimming cut 4 bases from V and 0 bases from J; bases unmatched to any gene: 9. Germline V gene sequence: CDR1 SGHVS, CDR2 FQNEAQ.

Sequenced material: blood. This receptor was identified in a middle-aged woman in good health. The chain links TRBV7-8 to TRBJ2-3; TRBD2 matches at 8 bases. The CDR3 loop is CASSSLPRGGSTDTQYF. The CDR3 nucleotides read TGTGCCAGCAGCTCATTACCTCGGGGGGGAAGCACAGATACGCAGTATTTT. The whole variable domain, filled in from reference TRBV7-8 and TRBJ2-3, reads GAGVSQSPRYKVAKRGQDVALRCDPISGHVSLFWYQQALGQGPEFLTYFQNEAQLDKSGLPSDRFFAERPEGSVSTLKIQRTQQEDSAVYLCASSSLPRGGSTDTQYFGPGTRLTVL.